The entry that follows covers one T cell receptor beta chain sequence. This record belongs to a study of T-cell memory formation after mild COVID-19. Per germline, CDR1 KGHSH and CDR2 LQKENI. The CDR3 runs 16 residues. V gave up 1 base and J gave up 4 bases; unmatched junction bases: 6. Constant-segment-primed 5'RACE gave TCR alpha and TCR beta cDNA libraries with sample barcodes and UMIs. MiXCR was run by TCRdb on the 5' RACE reads, yielding one entry per CDR3 protein. The repertoire consists of hundreds of thousands of distinct CDR3 sequences, with around 28% occurring once and the leading ten covering around an eighth.

The sequence was obtained from an adult woman who had mild COVID-19 (a few samples of this study predate the infection). Cell type and time point are not known. The sample comprised PBMCs or a T cell subset sorted from them (not recorded which). The chain is built from TRBV18 and TRBJ2-3, with 9 bases lining up with TRBD2. The CDR3 region has the DNA TGTGCCAGCTCACCACGGGGACTAGCAAAGTCAGATACGCAGTATTTT. It codes for CASSPRGLAKSDTQYF. Combining the CDR3 with reference TRBV18 and TRBJ2-3 gives the whole variable domain NAGVMQNPRHLVRRRGQEARLRCSPMKGHSHVYWYRQLPEEGLKFMVYLQKENIIDESGMPKERFSAEFPKEGPSILRIQQVVRGDSAAYFCASSPRGLAKSDTQYFGPGTRLTVL.